The sequence of this T cell receptor (beta chain) was determined in a study of blood T cells in healthy people across ages. The CDR3 has 13 amino acids. Per the germline V gene, CDR1 is SEHNR and CDR2 is FQNEAQ (reference sequence). Using a J-beta primer mix together with a sample-barcoded 5' primer, a second PCR was run for about 7 to 12 cycles. MiXCR, applied by TCRdb to the 5' RACE reads, yields one record per CDR3 protein. The table lists hundreds of thousands of distinct CDR3 sequences, 45% to 60% of them singletons, with roughly 14% in the top ten. This chain uses TRBV7-9 with TRBJ2-5; D ambiguous. This clonotype originated in a woman of 80 years or more in good health. The sequenced sample was blood. This CDR3 is CTTTPPSQETQYF. The CDR3, as DNA: TGTACCACCACCCCTCCCTCCCAAGAGACCCAGTACTTC.